This record concerns one TCR beta chain sequence. The antigen remains undetermined. The germline CDR1 and CDR2 sequences are MNHNS and SASEGT. After removal of 6 bases from V and 2 bases from J, the junction contained 3 bases not matched to a gene. The CDR3 length is 13 residues. This record comes from a study of vaccination and CD4 T cells after COVID-19. Study-wide context: Collection of post-COVID samples occurred a median roughly 110 days after diagnosis, spanning a range of 35 to 161.

As to treatment: roughly ten-day PBMC culture with coronavirus spike peptide pools or control peptides (ViraFEST assay). At the Johns Hopkins FTIC core, DNA taken from cultured CD4+ T cells was sequenced by way of the Oncomine TCR Beta short-read assay. The source of extracted genomic DNA was cultured CD4+ T cells. TCRdb ran MiXCR on the PCR reads and lists one entry per CDR3 protein. The sample has 9,500 to 15,000 distinct CDR3 sequences; around 80% are singletons. The specimen sequenced was CD4+ T cells from blood, cultured in vitro. The origin of this receptor is a human donor who had recovered from COVID-19. V is TRBV6-1 and J is TRBJ1-2; 7 bases are a match to TRBD1. This CDR3 reads CASSPTGNYGYTF. Written as DNA, the CDR3 is TGTGCCAGCAGCCCGACAGGGAACTATGGCTACACCTTC.